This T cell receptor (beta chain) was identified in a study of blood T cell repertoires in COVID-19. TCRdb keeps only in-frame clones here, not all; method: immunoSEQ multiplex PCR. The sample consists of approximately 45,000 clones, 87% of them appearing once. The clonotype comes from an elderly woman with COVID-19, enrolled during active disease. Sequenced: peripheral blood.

The CDR3 region has the DNA TGTGCCAGCTCACCCCCGACTAGCGGGAGAAACAAAGAGACCCAGTACTTC. Its translation: CASSPPTSGRNKETQYF. This chain joins TRBV18 and TRBJ2-5, with 12 bases that match TRBD2. Germline trimming cut 3 bases from V and 3 bases from J; bases unmatched to any gene: 8. CDR1 is KGHSH and CDR2 is LQKENI in the germline V gene. The CDR3 is 17 amino acids.